One and the same sample provided the 13 T cell receptor beta chains below, sequenced in a study of blood T cell repertoires in COVID-19. TCRdb's copy holds only in-frame clones and misses some; the assay was immunoSEQ multiplex PCR. This sample has over 110,000 clones, with around 88% found just once. The sequencing sample was made of peripheral blood. These receptors all stem from a human donor in a cohort sampled during active COVID-19.

The rearrangement links TRBV6-5 to TRBJ2-3; D is undetermined. Germline CDR1 and CDR2: MNHEY and SVGAGI. Trimming removed 6 bases from V and 2 bases from J, with 12 bases in between. The CDR3 consists of 14 residues. The CDR3 DNA reads TGTGCCAGCAGCGATTCCCTAGTCACAGATACGCAGTATTTT. It is translated as CASSDSLVTDTQYF.

The gene calls are TRBV9 and TRBJ1-2, with TRBD1 matching over 8 bases. After removal of 2 bases from V and 3 bases from J, the junction contained 3 bases not matched to a gene. Germline values: CDR1 SGDLS, CDR2 YYNGEE. This CDR3 contains 14 residues. Here the CDR3 reads CASSVQGADYGYTF. For the CDR3, the DNA is TGTGCCAGCAGCGTTCAGGGGGCGGACTATGGCTACACCTTC.

The genes are TRBV19 and TRBJ1-1, with a tentative D call TRBD1 (5 bases). V was clipped by 7 bases and J by 6 bases, with 15 bases between them. The V gene's germline CDR1 is LNHDA and CDR2 SQIVND (reference sequence). CDR3 length: 13 residues. The CDR3 loop reads CASKGQGESEAFF. In DNA, the CDR3 is TGTGCCAGTAAGGGCCAGGGCGAATCTGAAGCTTTCTTT.

This sequence joins TRBV11-2 and TRBJ1-1, with a weak D call TRBD1 (5 bases). Germline assignment: CDR1 SGHAT and CDR2 FQNNGV. V lost 5 bases to trimming and J lost 5 bases, with 18 bases between them. This CDR3 region has 15 residues. The chain's CDR3 is CASSPSAGLMTEAFF. CDR3 DNA sequence: TGTGCCAGCAGCCCCTCCGCAGGGCTTATGACTGAAGCTTTCTTT. Combining the CDR3 with reference TRBV11-2 and TRBJ1-1 gives the whole variable domain EAGVAQSPRYKIIEKRQSVAFWCNPISGHATLYWYQQILGQGPKLLIQFQNNGVVDDSQLPKDRFSAERLKGVDSTLKIQPAKLEDSAVYLCASSPSAGLMTEAFFGQGTRLTVV.

The rearrangement uses TRBV19 and TRBJ1-1; TRBD1 agrees at 7 bases. CDR1 LNHDA and CDR2 SQIVND come from the germline V gene (reference sequence). The CDR3 has 14 residues. The trim removed 7 bases at V and 4 bases at J, leaving 9 bases unmatched. CDR3 in DNA: TGTGCCAGTAACAGACAGGGTGGGGCCACTGAAGCTTTCTTT. It translates to CASNRQGGATEAFF. Together with reference TRBV19 and TRBJ1-1, the CDR3 gives the full variable domain: DGGITQSPKYLFRKEGQNVTLSCEQNLNHDAMYWYRQDPGQGLRLIYYSQIVNDFQKGDIAEGYSVSREKKESFPLTVTSAQKNPTAFYLCASNRQGGATEAFFGQGTRLTVV.

V gene TRBV4-1 combines with J gene TRBJ2-1, with TRBD2 matching 15 bases. This CDR3 is built from 18 residues. CDR1 MGHRA and CDR2 YSYEKL come from the germline V gene. J was trimmed by 4 bases and V by 0 bases; bases with no gene match: 4. CDR3 in DNA: TGCGCCAGCAGCCAAGATGGGACTAGCGGGGGGTCATACAATGAGCAGTTCTTC. It codes for CASSQDGTSGGSYNEQFF.

The V call is TRBV7-9, the J call TRBJ2-1; D is ambiguous. This CDR3 region has 11 residues. Germline CDR1 reads SEHNR; CDR2 reads FQNEAQ (reference sequence). Trimming took off 3 bases at V and 6 bases at J, with 3 bases between the two ends. CDR3 DNA: TGTGCCAGCAGCTTCGGCAATGAGCAGTTCTTC. Protein sequence: CASSFGNEQFF. Full variable domain (outside the CDR3, taken from reference TRBV7-9 and TRBJ2-1): DTGVSQNPRHKITKRGQNVTFRCDPISEHNRLYWYRQTLGQGPEFLTYFQNEAQLEKSRLLSDRFSAERPKGSFSTLEIQRTEQGDSAMYLCASSFGNEQFFGPGTRLTVL.

The rearrangement joins TRBV5-5 to TRBJ1-2; 10 bases line up with TRBD1. CDR3 length: 14 residues. Unmatched junction bases numbered 7, after V lost 3 bases and J lost 8 bases. In germline, CDR1 is SGHKS, CDR2 YYEKEE (reference sequence). The CDR3 region is CASSWDRGIWGYTF. The CDR3, as DNA: TGTGCCAGCAGCTGGGACAGGGGAATATGGGGCTACACCTTC.

The V and J genes are TRBV7-9 and TRBJ1-1; no firm D call. Germline loops: CDR1 SEHNR, CDR2 FQNEAQ (reference sequence). V lost 0 bases to trimming and J lost 5 bases, with 4 bases between them. The length of the CDR3 is 12 residues. This CDR3 reads CASSLAGTEAFF. The CDR3 DNA reads as TGTGCCAGCAGCTTAGCCGGGACTGAAGCTTTCTTT.

The chain joins TRBV4-1 to TRBJ2-1; no firm D call. V was cut by 7 bases and J by 4 bases, with 14 bases left in between. Per the germline V gene, CDR1 is MGHRA and CDR2 is YSYEKL. This CDR3 spans 14 amino acids. The CDR3 DNA sequence: TGCGCCAGCAAATCCCTGAGGTGGTACAATGAGCAGTTCTTC. It codes for CASKSLRWYNEQFF.

This rearrangement joins TRBV7-2 to TRBJ2-7, with TRBD1 identical over 8 bases. This CDR3 has 14 amino acids. Looked up from germline, CDR1 is SGHTA and CDR2 is FQGNSA. V lost 4 bases and J lost 3; bases outside the gene matches: 5. The CDR3 DNA reads TGTGCCAGCAGCTCCAACAGGGGGAACTACGAGCAGTACTTC. Protein product: CASSSNRGNYEQYF.

This clone occurred once. The chain is built from TRBV5-6 and TRBJ1-2, with 9 bases that match TRBD1. Trimming removed 4 bases from V and 3 bases from J; junction bases left unmatched: 1. The CDR3 is made up of 13 amino acids. Germline values: CDR1 SGHDT, CDR2 YYEEEE. The CDR3 DNA reads TGTGCCAGCAGCAGGACAGGGGACTATGGCTACACCTTC. Translation: CASSRTGDYGYTF.

This clone occurred a few times. The chain combines TRBV7-2 with TRBJ1-5, with 7 bases lining up with TRBD1. The CDR3 has 14 residues. Germline CDR1 reads SGHTA; CDR2 reads FQGNSA. With V trimmed by 4 bases and J by 2 bases, 2 bases remained unmatched. The CDR3 here is CASSSGQGNQPQHF. DNA for the CDR3: TGTGCCAGCAGCTCAGGACAGGGCAATCAGCCCCAGCATTTT.